Given below is one TCR beta chain in context. The target antigen is unknown. The CDR3 end shows no conserved phenylalanine or tryptophan, and so a read error is likely. The data are from a study of breast tumors, draining lymph nodes, adjacent tissues. General study results and limits: Most tumor T cells seemingly derive from lymph node, then expand in tumor. Tumor repertoires ranked between lymph nodes and nontumor tissue in diversity, with V and J gene preferences. Tumor and nontumor repertoires were significantly more similar in luminal-like than in basal-like breast cancer.

TCRdb re-derived calls from the multiplex PCR reads in MiXCR, one entry per CDR3 protein. Of about 200,000 distinct CDR3 sequences listed, approximately 31% are singletons. Breast cancer patients provided tissue from their axillary draining lymph nodes. The length of the CDR3 is 14 residues. The germline V gene has CDR1 SEHNR and CDR2 FQNEAQ (reference sequence). Trimming took 1 base from V and 3 from J; bases not matched to a gene: 2. The clonotype was recovered from a female donor with breast cancer. Some clones in this sample may be carry-over from other donors' samples. The J gene is TRBJ1-2, the V gene TRBV7-9; 7 bases align to TRBD1. The sequenced material came from axillary lymph node tissue. The CDR3, as DNA: TGTGCCAGCAGCTTAGGACAGGGCGACTATGGCTACACCCAC. It is translated as CASSLGQGDYGYTH.